These 24 T cell receptor beta chains originate from one sample sequenced in a study of T cell responses to AZD1222 COVID-19 vaccine. The protocol was immunoSEQ multiplex PCR, while the TCRdb copy is restricted to in-frame clones and leaves out a portion. This table has 70,000 to 90,000 clones, about 89% appearing once. The material sequenced was peripheral blood, taken on day 0 of AZD1222 vaccination. All receptors derive from an adult in good health.

J is TRBJ2-7 and V is TRBV2; maybe TRBD1 (6 bases). The CDR3 has 15 amino acids. Germline values: CDR1 SNHLY, CDR2 FYNNEI. The V end was cut by 7 bases, the J end by 6 bases, with 22 bases between. CDR3 nucleotide sequence: TGTGCCAGCACGGCACCCTTGACAGGTCACTTCGAGCAGTACTTC. Protein product: CASTAPLTGHFEQYF.

The genes are TRBV7-9 and TRBJ1-6; D possibly corresponds to TRBD1 (6 bases). Germline loops: CDR1 SEHNR, CDR2 FQNEAQ (reference sequence). The CDR3 covers 17 residues. V lost 5 bases to trimming and J lost 8 bases, with 22 bases between them. The CDR3 loop reads CASSPRARGTGDSPLHF. The DNA for the CDR3 is TGTGCCAGCAGCCCTCGGGCCAGGGGAACGGGCGATTCACCCCTCCACTTT.

This clone was recorded a few times. The chain combines TRBV7-9 with TRBJ1-5, with unresolved D. Germline lookup yields CDR1 SEHNR and CDR2 FQNEAQ (reference sequence). The CDR3 spans 12 residues. Trimming stripped 1 base from V and 6 bases from J, with 4 bases between. The CDR3, as DNA: TGTGCCAGCAGCTTAGAGGCTCAGCCCCAGCATTTT. This gives the protein CASSLEAQPQHF. The whole variable domain, filled in from reference TRBV7-9 and TRBJ1-5, reads DTGVSQNPRHKITKRGQNVTFRCDPISEHNRLYWYRQTLGQGPEFLTYFQNEAQLEKSRLLSDRFSAERPKGSFSTLEIQRTEQGDSAMYLCASSLEAQPQHFGDGTRLSIL.

The chain combines TRBV2 with TRBJ1-6; 7 positions match TRBD1. CDR3 length: 14 residues. With 6 bases clipped from V and 6 bases from J, the junction kept 5 bases outside the gene matches. Germline CDR1 and CDR2: SNHLY and FYNNEI. CDR3 region: CASRRDSSNSPLHF. CDR3 coding DNA: TGTGCCAGCAGGCGGGACAGTTCTAATTCACCCCTCCACTTT.

This rearrangement joins TRBV6-6 to TRBJ1-2, with 8 bases that match TRBD1. The germline V gene encodes CDR1 MNHNY and CDR2 SVGAGI (reference sequence). The CDR3 sequence is 13 residues long. The trim removed 6 bases at V and 6 bases at J, leaving 6 bases unmatched. The chain's CDR3 is CASRGGQGNGYTF. CDR3 DNA: TGTGCCAGCAGGGGAGGACAGGGCAATGGCTACACCTTC.

V gene TRBV2 combines with J gene TRBJ2-1; D is unclear. Looked up from germline, CDR1 is SNHLY and CDR2 is FYNNEI. The CDR3 length is 15 residues. Trimming cost V 4 bases and J 0 bases, with 10 bases left between them. CDR3 protein: CASSGGSSSYNEQFF. The CDR3 bases are TGTGCCAGCAGTGGCGGCAGCAGCTCCTACAATGAGCAGTTCTTC.

The count of this clone is one. The rearrangement joins TRBV7-9 to TRBJ1-4, with D tentatively TRBD1 (5 bases). This CDR3 has 14 amino acids. Per germline, CDR1 SEHNR and CDR2 FQNEAQ (reference sequence). V was trimmed by 4 bases and J by 3 bases, leaving 9 bases between them. This CDR3 is CASSSGTSNEKLFF. The DNA for the CDR3 is TGTGCCAGCAGCTCCGGGACTTCTAATGAAAAACTGTTTTTT.

This clone was detected once. V and J are TRBV10-1 and TRBJ2-2; 14 bases line up with TRBD2. V lost 4 bases to trimming and J lost 3 bases; unmatched junction nucleotides: 10. Germline CDR1 reads WNHNN; CDR2 reads SYGVQD (reference sequence). CDR3 length equals 19 residues. The DNA for the CDR3 is TGCGCCAGCAGTGCAACGGGACTAGCGGGAGAAGTGGACACCGGGGAGCTGTTTTTT. Protein sequence: CASSATGLAGEVDTGELFF.

The chain has TRBV4-2 and TRBJ2-3; possible D gene TRBD2, 6 bases. Germline loops: CDR1 LGHNA, CDR2 YNFKEQ. This CDR3 is 13 amino acids long. Trimming cost V 3 bases and J 5 bases, with 9 bases left between them. The CDR3: CASSQGGEDTQYF. The DNA for the CDR3 is TGTGCCAGCAGCCAGGGGGGAGAAGATACGCAGTATTTT.

The V and J genes are TRBV28 and TRBJ1-1; 9 bases are shared with TRBD1. CDR3 length: 15 residues. The V gene end was trimmed by 4 bases and the J gene end by 3 bases; junction bases not matched to a gene: 6. In germline, CDR1 is MDHEN, CDR2 SYDVKM. The CDR3 DNA reads as TGTGCCAGCAGTTCTCCGGGACAGGGTGACACTGAAGCTTTCTTT. Its protein product is CASSSPGQGDTEAFF.

DNA for the CDR3: TGCGCCAGCAGCCAAGGTTTGGGAACCCCGGTCGAGCAGTACTTC. This translates into CASSQGLGTPVEQYF. The V gene is TRBV4-3, the J gene TRBJ2-7; the D is unclear. CDR3 length equals 15 residues. Germline values: CDR1 LGHNA, CDR2 YSLEER. Trimming removed 1 base at V and 6 bases at J, with 16 bases between.

The chain couples TRBV5-6 to TRBJ1-4; D perhaps matches TRBD1 (5 bases). V lost 4 bases and J 3 bases, leaving 13 bases between the germline ends. The CDR3 is 15 amino acids. Per germline, CDR1 SGHDT and CDR2 YYEEEE. In DNA form, the CDR3 reads TGTGCCAGCAGCCCAGGGTACGCGGCTAATGAAAAACTGTTTTTT. It specifies CASSPGYAANEKLFF.

V is TRBV2 and J is TRBJ1-1, with 9 bases matching TRBD1. The germline V gene encodes CDR1 SNHLY and CDR2 FYNNEI. Losses at the gene ends were 7 bases for V and 8 bases for J; bases not matched to a gene: 11. This CDR3 spans 14 amino acids. CDR3 nucleotide sequence: TGTGCCAGCACTGAGGGACAGGGATTTCAAGAAGCTTTCTTT. Translated, it gives CASTEGQGFQEAFF.

J is TRBJ1-1 and V is TRBV2; D call uncertain. Trimming removed 1 base from V and 1 base from J, with 7 bases in between. Germline CDR1 and CDR2: SNHLY and FYNNEI. The CDR3 extends over 14 amino acids. CDR3 DNA: TGTGCCAGCAGTGAAGGTGCCAGGAACACTGAAGCTTTCTTT. It yields the protein CASSEGARNTEAFF.

The genes are TRBV27 and TRBJ2-7; D is uncertain. The length of the CDR3 is 15 residues. In germline, CDR1 is MNHEY, CDR2 SMNVEV (reference sequence). V dropped 0 bases and J dropped 3 bases, with 12 bases sitting between them. CDR3 sequence: CASSLSAMSNYEQYF. In DNA form, the CDR3 reads TGTGCCAGCAGTTTATCAGCAATGTCCAACTACGAGCAGTACTTC.

The chain has TRBV2 and TRBJ1-4; perhaps TRBD1 as D (5 bases). In germline, CDR1 is SNHLY, CDR2 FYNNEI. V was clipped by 7 bases and J by 4 bases, with 16 bases between them. The CDR3 consists of 15 residues. This chain's CDR3 is CASTSDWGYNEKLFF. The CDR3 coding sequence is TGTGCCAGCACCAGTGATTGGGGGTATAATGAAAAACTGTTTTTT.

CDR3 sequence: CASSSLYEQYF. In DNA, the CDR3 is TGTGCCAGCAGTTCGCTCTACGAGCAGTACTTC. The chain employs TRBV6-5 and TRBJ2-7; unclear D gene. Germline assignment: CDR1 MNHEY and CDR2 SVGAGI. The V and J ends lost 4 bases and 3 bases respectively, with 4 bases between them. The CDR3 length is 11 residues.

This rearrangement joins TRBV12-5 to TRBJ1-3; a possible D gene is TRBD1 (6 bases). V was cut by 0 bases and J by 4 bases, with 7 bases left in between. This CDR3 has 14 amino acids. CDR1 and CDR2 from the germline V gene are LGHNT and FRNRAP. The CDR3 nucleotides read TGTGCTAGTGGTTTGGTACAGGGAGGAAACACCATATATTTT. Its protein product is CASGLVQGGNTIYF.

This clone was seen only a few times. The V gene is TRBV5-8, the J gene TRBJ2-6, with 7 bases lining up with TRBD1. Looked up from germline, CDR1 is SGHTS and CDR2 is YDEGEE. The V segment lost 3 bases and the J segment 0 bases; nucleotides outside the gene matches: 9. CDR3 length: 18 residues. The CDR3 region has the DNA TGTGCCAGCAGCTCCGGGGACAGTCGCGGCTCTGGGGCCAACGTCCTGACTTTC. As protein: CASSSGDSRGSGANVLTF.

The J gene is TRBJ2-2, the V gene TRBV6-2 or TRBV6-3; 11 bases are a match to TRBD2. Germline V CDR1 and CDR2: MNHEY, SVGEGT. There are 18 residues in the CDR3. J gave up 0 bases and V 2 bases, and 5 bases lay outside the gene matches. The chain's CDR3 is CASSYRTSGLTNTGELFF. The DNA of the CDR3 is TGTGCCAGCAGTTACCGGACTAGCGGGCTAACGAACACCGGGGAGCTGTTTTTT.

This chain uses TRBV30 with TRBJ2-3; 8 nucleotides match TRBD1. The CDR3 sequence is 14 residues long. The germline gives CDR1 GTSNPN, CDR2 SVGIG (reference sequence). Losses at the gene ends were 5 bases for V and 0 bases for J; bases not matched to a gene: 4. CDR3 nucleotide sequence: TGTGCCTGGGGCACAGGGGGAAGCACAGATACGCAGTATTTT. Encoded protein: CAWGTGGSTDTQYF.

The chain is built from TRBV7-6 and TRBJ2-5; possibly TRBD1 for D (6 bases). CDR1 is SGHVS and CDR2 is FNYEAQ in the germline V gene. CDR3 length: 16 residues. The V end was cut by 0 bases, the J end by 3 bases, with 14 bases between. The CDR3 DNA is TGTGCCAGCAGCTTAGCGTGGACAGCGATTGAAGAGACCCAGTACTTC. Protein sequence: CASSLAWTAIEETQYF.

The chain joins TRBV2 to TRBJ2-7, with TRBD1 as a possible D gene (6 bases). V lost 6 bases, J lost 2 bases, and 17 bases lay in between. The CDR3 runs to 15 residues. CDR1 is SNHLY, CDR2 FYNNEI, per germline. CDR3 in amino acids: CASSSDSLSPYEQYF. The CDR3 coding sequence is TGTGCCAGCAGCTCGGACAGCCTCTCCCCCTACGAGCAGTACTTC.

This sequence joins TRBV11-2 and TRBJ2-7, with 7 bases aligning to TRBD1. V was clipped by 7 bases and J by 1 base; unmatched bases: 4. Germline-derived CDR1 and CDR2 are SGHAT and FQNNGV. The CDR3 loop spans 13 amino acids. CDR3 sequence (DNA): TGTGCCAGCACCGAGGACAGGTCCTACGAGCAGTACTTC. Residues: CASTEDRSYEQYF.